This entry features one T cell receptor beta chain sequence. Method: immunoSEQ multiplex PCR; TCRdb's copy keeps in-frame clones and lacks some. The sample carries under 350,000 clones, roughly 85% recorded once. The data are from a study of blood T cell repertoires in COVID-19. This CDR3 has 16 residues. V was shortened by 6 bases and J by 0 bases, with 15 bases between the two germline ends. Germline lookup yields CDR1 LNHDA and CDR2 SQIVND (reference sequence). The TCR originated in a woman between 40 and 55 years old with acute COVID-19. Material: PBMCs or T cells enriched from blood (not recorded which). The chain employs TRBV19 and TRBJ1-3, with a tentative D call TRBD1 (5 bases). CDR3 nucleotide sequence: TGTGCCAGTAGCGATACAGGCGTCATCTCTGGAAACACCATATATTTT. This translates into CASSDTGVISGNTIYF.